This T cell receptor (beta chain) originates from a study of prognosis after radiotherapy for stage I lung cancer. Overall study context: Stereotactic body radiotherapy was given without concurrent therapy, and no patient received both at once. Study-wide findings and caveats: Reduced Shannon entropy following stereotactic body radiation therapy was recorded in patients who developed distant metastases.

Prior chemotherapy, radiotherapy and other malignancies were absent; CT and PET/CT showed node-negative disease. The CDR3 is made up of 15 amino acids. The germline gives CDR1 GTSNPN, CDR2 SVGIG (reference sequence). The junction had 6 bases not matched to a gene; V was cut back by 4 bases and J by 1 base. Two rounds of multiplex PCR amplified TCR beta CDR3 from genomic DNA. Gene-specific primers for each TRBV and TRBJ gene drove first-round PCR. TCRdb redid the calling of the multiplex PCR reads with MiXCR, one entry per CDR3 protein. The sample comprises more than 30,000 distinct CDR3 sequences, about 40% of which are singletons, and over 15% rests with the top ten. This clonotype was detected ten times or more. Its antigen is still unknown.

The receptor was isolated from a donor of 50 years or more with non-small cell lung cancer. Sequencing used PBMCs, obtained before or after stereotactic body radiation therapy (not recorded which). The genes are TRBV30 and TRBJ2-1; 8 nucleotides agree with TRBD2. The CDR3 DNA is TGTGCCTGGACCGTGCGGGGGGCATCCTACAATGAGCAGTTCTTC. Its protein is CAWTVRGASYNEQFF.